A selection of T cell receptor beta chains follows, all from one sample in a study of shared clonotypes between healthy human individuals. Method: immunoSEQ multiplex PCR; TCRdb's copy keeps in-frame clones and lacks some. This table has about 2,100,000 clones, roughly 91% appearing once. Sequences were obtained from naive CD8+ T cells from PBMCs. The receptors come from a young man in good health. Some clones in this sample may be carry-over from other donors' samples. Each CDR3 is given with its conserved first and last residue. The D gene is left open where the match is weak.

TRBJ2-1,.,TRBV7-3,CASSSTPGHQLYNEQFF,TGTGCCAGCAGCTCCACTCCGGGACACCAACTTTACAATGAGCAGTTCTTC
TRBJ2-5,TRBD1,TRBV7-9,CASSSTTGAQETQYF,TGTGCCAGCAGCTCGACGACAGGGGCCCAAGAGACCCAGTACTTC
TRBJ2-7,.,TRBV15,CATSRAYEQYF,TGTGCCACCTCTCGGGCCTACGAGCAGTACTTC
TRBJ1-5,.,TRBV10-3,CAISAGRSSNQPQHF,TGTGCCATCAGTGCGGGACGGTCTAGCAATCAGCCCCAGCATTTT
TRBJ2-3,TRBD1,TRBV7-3,CASRSQGDRTDTQYF,TGTGCCAGCAGGTCCCAGGGGGATCGCACAGATACGCAGTATTTT
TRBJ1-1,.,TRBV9,CASSPAHPGPTNTEAFF,TGTGCCAGCAGCCCGGCACATCCGGGGCCAACGAACACTGAAGCTTTCTTT
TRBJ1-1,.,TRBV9,CASSYSTLNTEAFF,TGTGCCAGCAGCTACTCGACCCTGAACACTGAAGCTTTCTTT
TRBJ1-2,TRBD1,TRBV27,CASSVTGSYGYTF,TGTGCCAGCAGTGTGACAGGGAGCTATGGCTACACCTTC
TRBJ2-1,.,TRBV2,CASGGPGRSYNEQFF,TGTGCCAGCGGAGGCCCTGGACGTAGCTACAATGAGCAGTTCTTC
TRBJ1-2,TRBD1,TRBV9,CASSPGAGGTYGYTF,TGTGCCAGCAGCCCGGGGGCAGGGGGAACCTATGGCTACACCTTC
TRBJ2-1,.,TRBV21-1,CASSKGTRPIDNEQFF,TGTGCCAGCAGCAAGGGGACTCGTCCTATAGACAATGAGCAGTTCTTC
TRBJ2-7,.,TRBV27,CASSPKEAGNDEQYF,TGTGCCAGCAGCCCAAAGGAGGCCGGTAACGACGAGCAGTACTTC
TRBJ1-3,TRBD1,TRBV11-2,CASSLEAGQGLGNTIYF,TGTGCCAGCAGCTTAGAGGCGGGACAGGGGTTGGGAAACACCATATATTTT
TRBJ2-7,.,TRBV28,CASSYPRQSSYEQYF,TGTGCCAGCAGTTACCCCCGACAGAGCTCCTACGAGCAGTACTTC